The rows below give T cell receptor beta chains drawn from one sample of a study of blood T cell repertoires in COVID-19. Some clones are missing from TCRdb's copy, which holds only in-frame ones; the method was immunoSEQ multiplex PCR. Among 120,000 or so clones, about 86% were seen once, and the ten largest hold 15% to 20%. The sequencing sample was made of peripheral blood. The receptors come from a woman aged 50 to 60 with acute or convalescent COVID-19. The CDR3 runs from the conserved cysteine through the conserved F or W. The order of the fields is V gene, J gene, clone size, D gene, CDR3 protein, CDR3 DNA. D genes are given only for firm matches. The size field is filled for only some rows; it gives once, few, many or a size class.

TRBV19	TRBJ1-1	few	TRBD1	CASSIAGGRGTEAFF	TGTGCCAGTAGTATAGCAGGGGGCCGGGGCACTGAAGCTTTCTTT
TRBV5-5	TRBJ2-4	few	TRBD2	CASSLSSGGARDIQYF	TGTGCCAGCAGCTTGTCGAGCGGGGGGGCCCGGGACATTCAGTACTTC
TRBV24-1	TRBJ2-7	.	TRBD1	CATSGTASYEQYF	TGTGCCACCAGCGGGACAGCGTCCTACGAGCAGTACTTC
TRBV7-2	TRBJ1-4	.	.	CASSSQSGIANEKLFF	TGTGCCAGCAGCTCCCAATCAGGGATCGCTAATGAAAAACTGTTTTTT
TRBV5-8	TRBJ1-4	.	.	CASSWTFSEKLFF	TGTGCCAGCAGCTGGACTTTTAGTGAAAAACTGTTTTTT
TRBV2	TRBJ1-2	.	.	CASSVAQGHPYGYTF	TGTGCCAGCAGTGTGGCGCAGGGGCACCCCTATGGCTACACCTTC
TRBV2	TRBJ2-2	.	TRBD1	CASFPNPGTGRTGELFF	TGTGCCAGCTTTCCCAACCCCGGGACAGGGCGTACCGGGGAGCTGTTTTTT
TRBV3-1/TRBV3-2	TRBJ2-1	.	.	CASSQDLRASNEQFF	TGTGCCAGCAGCCAAGATCTGCGGGCTAGCAATGAGCAGTTCTTC
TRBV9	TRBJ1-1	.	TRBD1	CASSASGTGGTNTEAFF	TGTGCCAGCAGCGCCTCCGGGACAGGGGGTACGAACACTGAAGCTTTCTTT
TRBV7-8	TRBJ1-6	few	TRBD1	CASSLDRQGSAPLHF	TGTGCCAGCAGCTTGGACCGACAGGGGAGTGCACCCCTCCACTTT
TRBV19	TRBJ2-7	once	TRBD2	CASSRTSGNTYEQYF	TGTGCCAGTAGTAGAACTAGCGGGAACACCTACGAGCAGTACTTC
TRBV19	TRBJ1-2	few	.	CASSARHYGYTF	TGTGCCAGTAGTGCCAGGCACTATGGCTACACCTTC